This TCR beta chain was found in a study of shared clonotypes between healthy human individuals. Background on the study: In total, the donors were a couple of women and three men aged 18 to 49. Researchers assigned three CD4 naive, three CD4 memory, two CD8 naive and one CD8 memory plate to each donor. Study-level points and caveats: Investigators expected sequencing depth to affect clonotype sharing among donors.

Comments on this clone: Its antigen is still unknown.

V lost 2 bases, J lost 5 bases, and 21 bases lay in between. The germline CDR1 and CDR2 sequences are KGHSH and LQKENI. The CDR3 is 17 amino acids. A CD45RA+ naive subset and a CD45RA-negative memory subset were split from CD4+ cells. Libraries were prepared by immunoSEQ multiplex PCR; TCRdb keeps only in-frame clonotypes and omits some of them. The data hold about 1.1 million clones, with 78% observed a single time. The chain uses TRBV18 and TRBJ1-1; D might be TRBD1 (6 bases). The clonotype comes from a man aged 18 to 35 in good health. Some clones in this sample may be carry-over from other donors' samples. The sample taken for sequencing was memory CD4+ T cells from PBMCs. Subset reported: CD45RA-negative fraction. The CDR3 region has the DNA TGTGCCAGCTCACCAAGTGCTCCAGGGGAGTTGTGGACTGAAGCTTTCTTT. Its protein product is CASSPSAPGELWTEAFF.